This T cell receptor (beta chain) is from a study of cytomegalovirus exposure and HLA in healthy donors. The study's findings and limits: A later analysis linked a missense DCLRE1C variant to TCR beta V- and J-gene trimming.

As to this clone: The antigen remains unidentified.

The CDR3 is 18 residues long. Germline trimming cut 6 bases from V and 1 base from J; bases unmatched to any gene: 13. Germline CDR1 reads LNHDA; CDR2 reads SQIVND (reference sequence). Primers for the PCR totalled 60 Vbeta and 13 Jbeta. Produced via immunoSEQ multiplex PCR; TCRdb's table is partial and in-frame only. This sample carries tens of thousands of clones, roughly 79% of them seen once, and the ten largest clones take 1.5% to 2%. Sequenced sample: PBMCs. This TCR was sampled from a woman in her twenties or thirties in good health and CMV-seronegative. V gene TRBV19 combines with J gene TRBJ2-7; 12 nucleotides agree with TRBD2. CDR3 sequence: CASRRVGLAGPQSYEQYF. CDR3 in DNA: TGTGCCAGTAGACGAGTGGGACTAGCGGGTCCACAGTCCTACGAGCAGTACTTC.